This TCR beta chain stems from a study of cytomegalovirus exposure and HLA in healthy donors. Primers: 60 Vbeta forward and 13 Jbeta reverse. This table comes from immunoSEQ multiplex PCR, and its TCRdb copy is limited to in-frame clones, with some not included. The data show 95,000 to 110,000 clones, roughly 79% seen once. V lost 1 base to trimming and J lost 5 bases, with 9 bases between them. The CDR3 extends over 14 amino acids. Germline V lookup: CDR1 SGHTA, CDR2 FQGNSA. This clone was counted between two and nine times. The source is a man between 60 and 70 years old in good health and CMV-seropositive. Material for sequencing was PBMCs. The chain couples TRBV7-2 to TRBJ2-1; D gene ambiguous. The CDR3 DNA reads as TGTGCCAGCAGCTTAGGCTACTTTAACAATGAGCAGTTCTTC. Its translation: CASSLGYFNNEQFF.